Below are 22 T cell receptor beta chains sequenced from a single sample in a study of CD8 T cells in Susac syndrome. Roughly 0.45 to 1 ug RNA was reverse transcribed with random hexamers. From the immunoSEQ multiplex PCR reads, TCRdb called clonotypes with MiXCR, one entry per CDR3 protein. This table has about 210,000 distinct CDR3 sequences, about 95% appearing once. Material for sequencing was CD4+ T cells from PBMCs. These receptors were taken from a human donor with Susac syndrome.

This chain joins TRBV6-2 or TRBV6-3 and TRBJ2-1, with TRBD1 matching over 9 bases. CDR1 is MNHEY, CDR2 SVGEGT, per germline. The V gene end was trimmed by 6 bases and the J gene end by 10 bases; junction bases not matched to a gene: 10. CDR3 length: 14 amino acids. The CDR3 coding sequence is TGTGCCAGCAGCAGGACAGGGGCTACACGGGAGCAGTTCTTC. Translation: CASSRTGATREQFF.

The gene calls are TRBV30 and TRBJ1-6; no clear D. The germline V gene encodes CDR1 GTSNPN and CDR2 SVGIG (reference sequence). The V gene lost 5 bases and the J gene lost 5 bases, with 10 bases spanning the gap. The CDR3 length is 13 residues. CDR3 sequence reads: CAWGGYNNSPLHF. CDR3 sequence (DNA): TGTGCCTGGGGTGGATATAATAATTCACCCCTCCACTTT.

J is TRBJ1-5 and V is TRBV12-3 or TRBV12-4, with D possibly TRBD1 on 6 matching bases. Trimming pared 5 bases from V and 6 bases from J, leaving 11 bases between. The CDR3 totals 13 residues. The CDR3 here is CASSTGPVQPQHF. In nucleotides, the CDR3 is TGTGCCAGCAGTACAGGGCCCGTTCAGCCCCAGCATTTT.

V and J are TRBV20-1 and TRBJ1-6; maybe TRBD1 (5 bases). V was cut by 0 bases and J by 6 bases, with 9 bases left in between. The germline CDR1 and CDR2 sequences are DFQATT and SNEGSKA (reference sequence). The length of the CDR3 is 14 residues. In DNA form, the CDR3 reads TGCAGTGCTAGAGATTGGGGGTCTAATTCACCCCTCCACTTT. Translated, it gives CSARDWGSNSPLHF.

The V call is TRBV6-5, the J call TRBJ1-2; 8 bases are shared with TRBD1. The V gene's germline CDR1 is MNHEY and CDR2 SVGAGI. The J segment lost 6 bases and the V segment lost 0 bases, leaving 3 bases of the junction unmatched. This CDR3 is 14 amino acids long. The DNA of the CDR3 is TGTGCCAGCAGTTACTCTGGACAGGGACATGGCTACACCTTC. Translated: CASSYSGQGHGYTF.

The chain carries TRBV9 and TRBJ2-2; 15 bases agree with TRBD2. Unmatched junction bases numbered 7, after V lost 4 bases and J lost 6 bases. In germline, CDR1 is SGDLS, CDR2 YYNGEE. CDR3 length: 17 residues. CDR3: CASSFGTSGGFSGELFF. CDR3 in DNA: TGTGCCAGCAGCTTTGGGACTAGCGGGGGGTTCTCCGGGGAGCTGTTTTTT. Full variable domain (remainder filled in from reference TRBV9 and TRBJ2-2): DSGVTQTPKHLITATGQRVTLRCSPRSGDLSVYWYQQSLDQGLQFLIQYYNGEERAKGNILERFSAQQFPDLHSELNLSSLELGDSALYFCASSFGTSGGFSGELFFGEGSRLTVL.

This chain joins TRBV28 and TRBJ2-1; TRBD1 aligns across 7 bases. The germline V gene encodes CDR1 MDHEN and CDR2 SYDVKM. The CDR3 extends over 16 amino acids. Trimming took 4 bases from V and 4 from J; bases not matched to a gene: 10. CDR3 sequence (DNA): TGTGCCAGCAGTTCACCCGGGCCAGGGGGTTACAATGAGCAGTTCTTC. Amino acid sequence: CASSSPGPGGYNEQFF.

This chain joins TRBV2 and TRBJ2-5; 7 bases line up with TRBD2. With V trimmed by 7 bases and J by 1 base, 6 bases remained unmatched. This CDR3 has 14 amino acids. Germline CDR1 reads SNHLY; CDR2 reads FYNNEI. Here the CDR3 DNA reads TGTGCCAGCAACGGACCTAGCGGCCAAGAGACCCAGTACTTC. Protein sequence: CASNGPSGQETQYF. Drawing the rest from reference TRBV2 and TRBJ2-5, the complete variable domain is EPEVTQTPSHQVTQMGQEVILRCVPISNHLYFYWYRQILGQKVEFLVSFYNNEISEKSEIFDDQFSVERPDGSNFTLKIRSTKLEDSAMYFCASNGPSGQETQYFGPGTRLLVL.

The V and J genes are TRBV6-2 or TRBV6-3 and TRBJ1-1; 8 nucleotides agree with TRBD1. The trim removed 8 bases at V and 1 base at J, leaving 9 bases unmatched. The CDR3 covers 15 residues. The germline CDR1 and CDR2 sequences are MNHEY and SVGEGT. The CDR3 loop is CASLPPGTGNTEAFF. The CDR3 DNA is TGTGCCAGCCTACCGCCTGGGACAGGGAACACTGAAGCTTTCTTT.

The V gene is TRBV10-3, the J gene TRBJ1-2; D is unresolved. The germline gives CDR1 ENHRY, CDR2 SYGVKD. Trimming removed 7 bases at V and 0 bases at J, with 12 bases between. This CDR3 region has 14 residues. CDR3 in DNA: TGTGCCATCAATCCTGACACGACTAACTATGGCTACACCTTC. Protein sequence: CAINPDTTNYGYTF.

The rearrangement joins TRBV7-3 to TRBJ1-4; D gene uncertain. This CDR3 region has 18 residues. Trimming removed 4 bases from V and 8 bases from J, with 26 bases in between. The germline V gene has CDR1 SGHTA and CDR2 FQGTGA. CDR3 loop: CASSSRELGRGQEEKLFF. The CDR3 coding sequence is TGTGCCAGCAGCTCACGAGAGCTCGGACGAGGCCAGGAGGAAAAACTGTTTTTT. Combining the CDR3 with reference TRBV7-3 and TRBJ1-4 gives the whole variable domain GAGVSQTPSNKVTEKGKYVELRCDPISGHTALYWYRQSLGQGPEFLIYFQGTGAADDSGLPNDRFFAVRPEGSVSTLKIQRTERGDSAVYLCASSSRELGRGQEEKLFFGSGTQLSVL.

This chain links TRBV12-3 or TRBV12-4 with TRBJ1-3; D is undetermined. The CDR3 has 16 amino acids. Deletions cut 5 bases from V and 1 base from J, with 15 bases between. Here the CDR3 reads CASSPRTRQSGNTIYF. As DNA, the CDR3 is TGTGCCAGCAGTCCCAGGACGAGGCAATCTGGAAACACCATATATTTT.

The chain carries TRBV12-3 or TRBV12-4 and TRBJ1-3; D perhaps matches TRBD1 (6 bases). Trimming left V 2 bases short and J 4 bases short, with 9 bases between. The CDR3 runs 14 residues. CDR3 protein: CASSLQGNGNTIYF. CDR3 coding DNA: TGTGCCAGCAGTTTACAGGGGAACGGAAACACCATATATTTT.

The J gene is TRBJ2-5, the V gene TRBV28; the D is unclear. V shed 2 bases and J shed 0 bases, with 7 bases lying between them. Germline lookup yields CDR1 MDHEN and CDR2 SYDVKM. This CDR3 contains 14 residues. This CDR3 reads CASSLRAYQETQYF. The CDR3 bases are TGTGCCAGCAGTTTAAGGGCGTACCAAGAGACCCAGTACTTC.

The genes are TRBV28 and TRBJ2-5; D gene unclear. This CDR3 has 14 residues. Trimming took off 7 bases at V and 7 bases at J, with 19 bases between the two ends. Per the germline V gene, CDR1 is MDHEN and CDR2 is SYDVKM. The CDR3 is CASTNSGPFWTQYF. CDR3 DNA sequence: TGTGCCAGCACCAACTCCGGGCCCTTCTGGACCCAGTACTTC.

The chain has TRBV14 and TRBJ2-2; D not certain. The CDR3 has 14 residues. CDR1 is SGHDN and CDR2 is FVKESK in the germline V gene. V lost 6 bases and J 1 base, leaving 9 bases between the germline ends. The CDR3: CASSLLGNTGELFF. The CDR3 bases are TGTGCCAGCAGTCTCCTCGGGAACACCGGGGAGCTGTTTTTT.

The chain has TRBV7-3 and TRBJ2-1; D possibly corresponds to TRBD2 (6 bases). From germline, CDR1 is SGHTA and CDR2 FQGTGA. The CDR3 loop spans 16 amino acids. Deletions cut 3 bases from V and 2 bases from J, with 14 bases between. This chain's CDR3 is CASSLGLATTYNEQFF. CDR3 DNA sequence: TGTGCCAGCAGCTTGGGACTCGCCACCACCTACAATGAGCAGTTCTTC. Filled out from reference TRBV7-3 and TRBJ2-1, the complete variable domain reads GAGVSQTPSNKVTEKGKYVELRCDPISGHTALYWYRQSLGQGPEFLIYFQGTGAADDSGLPNDRFFAVRPEGSVSTLKIQRTERGDSAVYLCASSLGLATTYNEQFFGPGTRLTVL.

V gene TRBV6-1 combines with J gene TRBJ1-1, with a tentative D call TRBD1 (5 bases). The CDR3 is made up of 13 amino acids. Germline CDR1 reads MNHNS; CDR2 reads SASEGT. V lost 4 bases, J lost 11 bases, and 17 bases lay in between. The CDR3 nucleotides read TGTGCCAGCAGTGGAGCCATTCAGGGACCGGCTTTCTTT. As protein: CASSGAIQGPAFF.

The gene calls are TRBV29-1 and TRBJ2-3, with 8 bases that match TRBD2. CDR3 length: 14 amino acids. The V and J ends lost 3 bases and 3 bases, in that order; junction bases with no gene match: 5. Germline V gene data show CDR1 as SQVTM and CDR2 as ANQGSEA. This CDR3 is CSVDGGGRTDTQYF. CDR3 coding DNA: TGCAGCGTTGATGGCGGGGGGCGGACAGATACGCAGTATTTT.

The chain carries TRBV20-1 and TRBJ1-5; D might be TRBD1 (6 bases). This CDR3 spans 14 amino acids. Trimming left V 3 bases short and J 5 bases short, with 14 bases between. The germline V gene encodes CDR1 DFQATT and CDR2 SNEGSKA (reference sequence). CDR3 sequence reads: CSARWGGLHQPQHF. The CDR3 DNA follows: TGCAGTGCTAGGTGGGGGGGGCTTCATCAGCCCCAGCATTTT.

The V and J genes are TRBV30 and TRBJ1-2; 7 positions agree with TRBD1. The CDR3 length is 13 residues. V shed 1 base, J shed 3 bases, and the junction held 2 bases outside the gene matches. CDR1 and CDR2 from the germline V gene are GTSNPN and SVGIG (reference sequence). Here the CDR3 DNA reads TGTGCCTGGAGTGGGCAGGGGGACTATGGCTACACCTTC. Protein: CAWSGQGDYGYTF.

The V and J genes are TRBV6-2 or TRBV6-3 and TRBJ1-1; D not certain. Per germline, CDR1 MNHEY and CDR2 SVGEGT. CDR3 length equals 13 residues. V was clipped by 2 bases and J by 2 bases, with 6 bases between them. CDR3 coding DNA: TGTGCCAGCAGTTACGAGGACAACACTGAAGCTTTCTTT. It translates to CASSYEDNTEAFF.